This T cell receptor beta chain was sequenced for a study of T-cell reconstitution after alpha-beta-depleted transplantation in children. Trimming at V came to 5 bases and at J to 4 bases, leaving 11 bases not matched to a gene. Per germline, CDR1 SGHVS and CDR2 FNYEAQ. The CDR3 loop spans 16 amino acids. Preparation of the TCRbeta library used unique molecular identifiers. TCRdb redid the calling of the PCR reads with MiXCR, one entry per CDR3 protein. The sample holds 250,000 to 300,000 distinct CDR3 sequences, 9.9% seen once. The chain uses TRBV7-6 and TRBJ2-1; 7 nucleotides align to TRBD1. The clonotype comes from a human donor who donated a stem cell graft to a child with SCID. The sequences come from PBMCs from the stem cell graft donor, collected from the stem cell graft. In DNA, the CDR3 is TGTGCCAGCAGCCCGCTCGAGGGGGCGCCGTACAATGAGCAGTTCTTC. It translates to CASSPLEGAPYNEQFF.